The TCR beta chain described here comes from a study of CD4 and CD8 cells across lung adenocarcinoma regions. The CDR3 is 16 residues long. The germline CDR1 and CDR2 sequences are SGHTA and FQGNSA. The patients had localized lung adenocarcinoma, a non-small cell subtype. This clonotype occurred a few times. TCRdb independently ran MiXCR on the PCR reads; one entry per CDR3 protein. The data hold 9,500 to 11,000 distinct CDR3 sequences, with less than 70% observed a single time. The TCR sequence derives from a male donor with lung adenocarcinoma. The CD4 and CD8 labels of this study may be unreliable. Sequencing input: CD4+ T cells from the center of a lung tumor. This chain connects TRBV7-2 to TRBJ2-1; TRBD1 agrees at 11 bases. The DNA matches TRBJ2-5 better at its end, which makes the J call doubtful. The CDR3 region has the DNA TGTGCCAGCAGCCCCCCTGGACAGGGGGCGTCGGAGACCCAGTACTTC. Protein: CASSPPGQGASETQYF.